The rows below give T cell receptor beta chains drawn from one sample of a study of Graves' ophthalmopathy and Graves' hyperthyroidism. TCRdb recomputed calls from the multiplex PCR reads with MiXCR, one row per CDR3 protein. In the table there are a few hundred thousand distinct CDR3 sequences, around 21% of which are singletons. Sequencing input: peripheral blood. These receptors were obtained from a woman aged 18-35 years with stable Graves' hyperthyroidism. The CDR3 runs from the conserved cysteine through the conserved F or W.

CDR3 protein: CSASGGRGQETQYF
J gene: TRBJ2-5
V gene: TRBV20-1

CDR3 protein: CASSLVPQREGRNTQYF
J gene: TRBJ2-3
V gene: TRBV5-1

CDR3 protein: CSVSTSGGAYEQYF
J gene: TRBJ2-7
V gene: TRBV29-1

CDR3 protein: CASSVEGATDTQYF
J gene: TRBJ2-3
V gene: TRBV2

CDR3 protein: CASSLRAVSNSPLHF
J gene: TRBJ1-6
V gene: TRBV5-1

CDR3 protein: CASSRSGTGFEYEQYF
J gene: TRBJ2-7
V gene: TRBV5-1

CDR3 protein: CASSLGLWGEQYF
J gene: TRBJ2-7
V gene: TRBV28

CDR3 protein: CSATLGAAPGPAAYEQYF
J gene: TRBJ2-7
V gene: TRBV20-1

CDR3 protein: CASSLWDTGELFF
J gene: TRBJ2-2
V gene: TRBV5-1

CDR3 protein: CSAKHLGGLVYEQYF
J gene: TRBJ2-7
V gene: TRBV20-1

CDR3 protein: CASSLEASSRTQYF
J gene: TRBJ2-5
V gene: TRBV11-2

CDR3 protein: CASSQGTGQPQHF
J gene: TRBJ1-5
V gene: TRBV12-3/TRBV12-4

CDR3 protein: CASSALAFGELFF
J gene: TRBJ2-2
V gene: TRBV7-9

CDR3 protein: CASSDRLDEAFF
J gene: TRBJ1-1
V gene: TRBV28

CDR3 protein: CASRFDRSPYEQYF
J gene: TRBJ2-7
V gene: TRBV2

CDR3 protein: CSARDFLYPYEQYF
J gene: TRBJ2-7
V gene: TRBV20-1

CDR3 protein: CASSYAGATEAFF
J gene: TRBJ1-1
V gene: TRBV6-5

CDR3 protein: CASSLDGTSGRNQYF
J gene: TRBJ2-5
V gene: TRBV7-2

CDR3 protein: CASSIDLYSLTSNQPQHF
J gene: TRBJ1-5
V gene: TRBV19

CDR3 protein: CASRSRVDYTF
J gene: TRBJ1-2
V gene: TRBV7-2

CDR3 protein: CASSIGRIYEQYF
J gene: TRBJ2-7
V gene: TRBV19

CDR3 protein: CSGDVQETQYF
J gene: TRBJ2-5
V gene: TRBV29-1

CDR3 protein: CASSGTTGNYGYTF
J gene: TRBJ1-2
V gene: TRBV11-2

CDR3 protein: CASRSDRVDSPLHF
J gene: TRBJ1-6
V gene: TRBV5-1

CDR3 protein: CASSFANTEAFF
J gene: TRBJ1-1
V gene: TRBV12-3/TRBV12-4

CDR3 protein: CASRYPEGTEAFF
J gene: TRBJ1-1
V gene: TRBV28

CDR3 protein: CASSSDRGYYEQYF
J gene: TRBJ2-7
V gene: TRBV7-2

CDR3 protein: CAWRGSLNQPQHF
J gene: TRBJ1-5
V gene: TRBV30

CDR3 protein: CASSETSGGNSEQYF
J gene: TRBJ2-7
V gene: TRBV10-1

CDR3 protein: CASSWTGTDPYEQYF
J gene: TRBJ2-7
V gene: TRBV27

CDR3 protein: CASSTDRFIRETQYF
J gene: TRBJ2-5
V gene: TRBV28

CDR3 protein: CASSYLRTYEQYF
J gene: TRBJ2-7
V gene: TRBV6-5

CDR3 protein: CLGTGGSNTEAFF
J gene: TRBJ1-1
V gene: TRBV30

CDR3 protein: CATKQETQYF
J gene: TRBJ2-5
V gene: TRBV28

CDR3 protein: CASSSDRVKYF
J gene: TRBJ2-4
V gene: TRBV2

CDR3 protein: CASRNTPNTGELFF
J gene: TRBJ2-2
V gene: TRBV28

CDR3 protein: CASSFGDRGSGELFF
J gene: TRBJ2-2
V gene: TRBV12-3/TRBV12-4

CDR3 protein: CASSFWGDQPQHF
J gene: TRBJ1-5
V gene: TRBV28

CDR3 protein: CSASPRRSKPSNQPQHF
J gene: TRBJ1-5
V gene: TRBV20-1

CDR3 protein: CASSPQGSFTGELFF
J gene: TRBJ2-2
V gene: TRBV7-9

CDR3 protein: CAGSYDRKSYEQYF
J gene: TRBJ2-7
V gene: TRBV6-5

CDR3 protein: CASSLWDTANTGELFF
J gene: TRBJ2-2
V gene: TRBV28

CDR3 protein: CASSYPLGTGAETQYF
J gene: TRBJ2-5
V gene: TRBV6-5

CDR3 protein: CASSLTGTGISPLHF
J gene: TRBJ1-6
V gene: TRBV12-3/TRBV12-4

CDR3 protein: CASSLYRWYEQYF
J gene: TRBJ2-7
V gene: TRBV28

CDR3 protein: CASSPSGLAGGAGELFF
J gene: TRBJ2-2
V gene: TRBV11-2

CDR3 protein: CASSLWVETQYF
J gene: TRBJ2-5
V gene: TRBV12-3/TRBV12-4